The next 8 T cell receptor beta chains were all read from a single sample in a study of cytomegalovirus exposure and HLA in healthy donors. The PCR employed 60 Vbeta primers together with 13 Jbeta primers. Only in-frame clones appear in the TCRdb table, and some are missing; sequencing was by immunoSEQ multiplex PCR. Seen here are more than 95,000 clones, roughly three quarters observed once, and the top ten hold 1.1%. What was sequenced was PBMCs. The receptors were sampled from a woman aged 25 to 39 in good health and CMV-seronegative.

This clone has a handful of counts. The chain uses TRBV6-5 and TRBJ2-6; no clear D gene. This CDR3 comprises 15 residues. CDR1 is MNHEY and CDR2 is SVGAGI in the germline V gene. V gave up 2 bases and J gave up 0 bases, with 5 bases separating them. The CDR3 DNA is TGTGCCAGCAGTTACGCGGCCTCTGGGGCCAACGTCCTGACTTTC. Translating it yields CASSYAASGANVLTF.

The V gene is TRBV11-3, the J gene TRBJ2-7, with D perhaps TRBD1 (6 bases). This CDR3 is 14 amino acids long. CDR1 and CDR2 (germline): SGHNT, YENEEA. The V gene lost 5 bases and the J gene lost 3 bases, with 14 bases spanning the gap. CDR3 nucleotides: TGTGCCAGCAGCACCCACCAGGGGCTCTACGAGCAGTACTTC. It specifies CASSTHQGLYEQYF.

This clone has only one observation. The rearrangement uses TRBV29-1 and TRBJ1-1; D gene ambiguous. This CDR3 is built from 14 residues. Germline V gene lookup returns CDR1 SQVTM and CDR2 ANQGSEA. Trimming took off 6 bases at V and 0 bases at J, with 14 bases between the two ends. The CDR3 DNA reads TGCAGCGTCGTACGCGGGTTCATGAACACTGAAGCTTTCTTT. Translation: CSVVRGFMNTEAFF.

This chain uses TRBV29-1 with TRBJ2-3; D gene unclear. The CDR3 length is 14 residues. Germline lookup yields CDR1 SQVTM and CDR2 ANQGSEA. Trimming removed 5 bases at V and 0 bases at J, with 12 bases between. Here the CDR3 DNA reads TGCAGCGTTCTGTCTACCCCTAGCACAGATACGCAGTATTTT. It codes for CSVLSTPSTDTQYF.

Note on this clone: One end of the junction varies from germline; a read error may be responsible. The chain uses TRBV7-9 and TRBJ1-4; D possibly corresponds to TRBD1 (6 bases). Germline V gives CDR1 SEHNR, CDR2 FQNEAQ (reference sequence). This CDR3 is built from 14 residues. The CDR3 sequence: CSSTYGGGREKLFF. DNA of the CDR3: TGTTCCAGCACCTACGGGGGGGGGCGAGAAAAACTGTTTTTT. Full variable domain (remainder filled in from reference TRBV7-9 and TRBJ1-4): DTGVSQNPRHKITKRGQNVTFRCDPISEHNRLYWYRQTLGQGPEFLTYFQNEAQLEKSRLLSDRFSAERPKGSFSTLEIQRTEQGDSAMYLCSSTYGGGREKLFFGSGTQLSVL.

The chain employs TRBV28 and TRBJ2-3, with 8 bases matching TRBD2. The CDR3 is 14 residues long. V dropped 4 bases and J dropped 0; count of bases not matched to a gene: 0. Looked up from germline, CDR1 is MDHEN and CDR2 is SYDVKM. CDR3 region: CASSSGGSTDTQYF. In nucleotides, the CDR3 is TGTGCCAGCAGTTCGGGGGGGAGCACAGATACGCAGTATTTT.

The chain uses TRBV7-8 and TRBJ1-5; a weak D match, TRBD1 (6 bases). Germline V lookup: CDR1 SGHVS, CDR2 FQNEAQ. V was pared by 1 base and J by 3 bases, with 7 bases between. The CDR3 has 14 amino acids. CDR3 amino acids: CASSLGGPNQPQHF. The CDR3 DNA is TGTGCCAGCAGCTTAGGGGGGCCCAATCAGCCCCAGCATTTT. The entire variable domain, with the rest obtained from reference TRBV7-8 and TRBJ1-5, is as follows: GAGVSQSPRYKVAKRGQDVALRCDPISGHVSLFWYQQALGQGPEFLTYFQNEAQLDKSGLPSDRFFAERPEGSVSTLKIQRTQQEDSAVYLCASSLGGPNQPQHFGDGTRLSIL.

The rearrangement uses TRBV25-1 and TRBJ2-1, with TRBD1 identical over 9 bases. J lost 3 bases, V lost 4 bases, and 7 bases had no gene match. From germline, CDR1 is MGHDK and CDR2 SYGVNS. This CDR3 region has 16 residues. The CDR3 region is CASSASGTGHYNEQFF. In DNA, the CDR3 is TGTGCCAGCAGTGCTTCCGGGACAGGGCACTACAATGAGCAGTTCTTC.